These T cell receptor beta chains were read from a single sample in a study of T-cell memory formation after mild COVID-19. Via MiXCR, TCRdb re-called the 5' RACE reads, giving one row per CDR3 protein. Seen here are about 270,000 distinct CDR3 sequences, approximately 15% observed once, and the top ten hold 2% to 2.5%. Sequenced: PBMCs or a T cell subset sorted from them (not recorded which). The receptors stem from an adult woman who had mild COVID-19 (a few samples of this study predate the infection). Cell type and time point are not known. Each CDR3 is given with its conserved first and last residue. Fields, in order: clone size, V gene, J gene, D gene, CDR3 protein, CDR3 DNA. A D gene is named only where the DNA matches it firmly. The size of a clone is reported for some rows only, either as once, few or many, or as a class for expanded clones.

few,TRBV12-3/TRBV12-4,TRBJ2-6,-,CASSKQGTGANVLTF,TGTGCCAGCAGCAAACAGGGTACTGGGGCCAACGTCCTGACTTTC
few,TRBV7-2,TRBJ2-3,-,CASSSGPGDTQYF,TGTGCCAGCAGCTCGGGCCCTGGGGATACGCAGTATTTT
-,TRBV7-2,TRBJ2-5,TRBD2,CASSPGALRTSGRETQYF,TGTGCCAGCAGCCCAGGGGCTCTTAGGACTAGCGGGAGAGAGACCCAGTACTTC
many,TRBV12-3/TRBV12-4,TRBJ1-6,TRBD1,CASSRGQGGSPLHF,TGTGCCAGCAGCCGCGGACAGGGGGGTTCACCCCTCCACTTT
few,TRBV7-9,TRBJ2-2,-,CASSPQSMASFTGELFF,TGTGCCAGCAGCCCCCAGTCTATGGCATCCTTCACCGGGGAGCTGTTTTTT
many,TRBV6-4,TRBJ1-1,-,CASSSRVNTEAFF,TGTGCCAGCAGTTCCAGGGTGAACACTGAAGCTTTCTTT
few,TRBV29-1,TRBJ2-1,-,CSVERGPRSYNEQFF,TGCAGCGTTGAGAGGGGCCCACGCTCCTACAATGAGCAGTTCTTC
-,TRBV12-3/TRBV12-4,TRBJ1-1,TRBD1,CASTPRGVKDAAFF,TGTGCCAGCACCCCCAGGGGGGTGAAGGATGCAGCTTTCTTT
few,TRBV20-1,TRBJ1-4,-,CSASSTRFGNEKLFF,TGCAGTGCTAGTTCCACTCGGTTTGGTAATGAAAAACTGTTTTTT
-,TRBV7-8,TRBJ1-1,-,CASSLALGQEAFF,TGTGCCAGCAGCTTAGCTTTAGGACAGGAAGCTTTCTTT
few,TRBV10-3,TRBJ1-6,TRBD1,CAISESGTGNSPLHF,TGTGCCATCAGTGAATCCGGGACAGGCAATTCACCCCTCCACTTT
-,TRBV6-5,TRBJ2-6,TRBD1,CASSYGQGLANVLTF,TGTGCCAGCAGTTACGGACAGGGGCTGGCCAACGTCCTGACTTTC
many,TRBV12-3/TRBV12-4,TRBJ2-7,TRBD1,CASSWTGGEQYF,TGTGCCAGCAGTTGGACAGGGGGGGAGCAGTACTTC
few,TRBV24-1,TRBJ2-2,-,CATSDTGFANTGELFF,TGTGCCACCAGTGATACGGGGTTCGCTAACACCGGGGAGCTGTTTTTT
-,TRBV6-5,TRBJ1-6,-,CASSYSSTANSPLHF,TGTGCCAGCAGTTACTCGAGTACGGCCAATTCACCCCTCCACTTT
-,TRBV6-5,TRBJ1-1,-,CASSGQYEAFF,TGTGCCAGCAGTGGTCAATATGAAGCTTTCTTT
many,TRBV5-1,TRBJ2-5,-,CASSSHATQETQYF,TGCGCCAGCAGCTCGCACGCCACCCAAGAGACCCAGTACTTC
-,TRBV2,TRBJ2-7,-,CASSSRGHSYEQYF,TGTGCCAGCTCCTCCCGGGGGCACTCCTACGAGCAGTACTTC
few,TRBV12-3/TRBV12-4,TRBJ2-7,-,CASSFGRTGEQYF,TGTGCCAGCAGTTTCGGCAGAACGGGCGAGCAGTACTTC
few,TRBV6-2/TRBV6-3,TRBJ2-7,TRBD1,CASSSYGTGDHEQYF,TGTGCCAGCAGCTCTTACGGGACAGGGGACCACGAGCAGTACTTC
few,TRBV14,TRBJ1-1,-,CASSLRQIRDTEAFF,TGTGCCAGCAGCCTCCGACAGATAAGAGACACTGAAGCTTTCTTT
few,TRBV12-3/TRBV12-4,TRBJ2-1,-,CASSWFEGNEQFF,TGTGCCAGCAGTTGGTTCGAAGGCAATGAGCAGTTCTTC
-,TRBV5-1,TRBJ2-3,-,CAAGASTTDTQYF,TGCGCCGCCGGGGCCTCCACCACAGATACGCAGTATTTT
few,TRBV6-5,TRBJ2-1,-,CASSNLRGGPYNEQFF,TGTGCCAGCAGTAACCTCCGTGGGGGACCCTACAATGAGCAGTTCTTC
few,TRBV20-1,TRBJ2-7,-,CSARGGKGGVLGEQYF,TGCAGTGCTAGAGGCGGGAAGGGGGGAGTGCTGGGCGAGCAGTACTTC
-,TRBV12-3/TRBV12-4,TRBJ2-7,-,CASSFSGDYEQYF,TGTGCCAGCAGTTTCTCAGGGGACTACGAGCAGTACTTC
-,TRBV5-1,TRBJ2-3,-,CASSTGQNTDTQYF,TGCGCCAGCAGCACCGGACAGAACACAGATACGCAGTATTTT
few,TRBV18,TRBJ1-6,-,CASSPRFAGTYNSPLHF,TGTGCCAGCTCACCAAGATTTGCAGGGACCTATAATTCACCCCTCCACTTT
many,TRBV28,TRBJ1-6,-,CASSAQGSYNSPLHF,TGTGCCAGCAGTGCCCAGGGCTCCTATAATTCACCCCTCCACTTT
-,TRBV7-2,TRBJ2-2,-,CASRTGNTGELFF,TGTGCCAGCCGTACAGGGAACACCGGGGAGCTGTTTTTT
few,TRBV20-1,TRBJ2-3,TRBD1,CSARDPGQGPRDTQYF,TGCAGTGCTAGAGATCCGGGACAGGGGCCAAGGGATACGCAGTATTTT
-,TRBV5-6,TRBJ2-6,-,CASSPPGTSGANVLTF,TGTGCCAGCAGCCCTCCGGGGACCTCTGGGGCCAACGTCCTGACTTTC
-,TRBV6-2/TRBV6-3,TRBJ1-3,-,CASRQGRERRNTIYF,TGTGCCAGCAGACAGGGAAGGGAGAGGAGAAACACCATATATTTT
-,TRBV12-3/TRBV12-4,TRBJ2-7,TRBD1,CASSYALGQGGSYEQNF,TGTGCCAGCAGTTACGCCCTGGGACAGGGAGGAAGCTACGAGCAGAACTTC
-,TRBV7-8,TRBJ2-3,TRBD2,CASSFWTSGSLDTQYF,TGTGCCAGCAGCTTTTGGACTAGCGGGAGTTTAGATACGCAGTATTTT
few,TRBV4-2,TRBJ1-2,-,CASSQDRADYGYTF,TGTGCCAGCAGCCAAGACAGGGCTGACTATGGCTACACCTTC
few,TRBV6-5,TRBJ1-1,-,CASRAGGGTEAFF,TGTGCCAGCAGGGCAGGCGGGGGGACTGAAGCTTTCTTT
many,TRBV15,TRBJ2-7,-,CATSIGSPYEQYF,TGTGCCACCAGCATCGGAAGTCCTTACGAGCAGTACTTC
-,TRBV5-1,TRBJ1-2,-,CASSPDTYYGYTF,TGCGCCAGCAGCCCGGACACCTACTATGGCTACACCTTC
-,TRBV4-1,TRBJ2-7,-,CASSQDSASLFYEQYF,TGCGCCAGCAGCCAAGATTCGGCTAGCCTTTTCTACGAGCAGTACTTC
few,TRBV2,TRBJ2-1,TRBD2,CASSEVTSGRDEQFF,TGTGCCAGCAGTGAAGTGACTAGCGGGAGGGATGAGCAGTTCTTC
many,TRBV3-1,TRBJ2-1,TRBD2,CASSQAWASGEQFF,TGTGCCAGCAGCCAAGCTTGGGCTAGCGGGGAGCAGTTCTTC
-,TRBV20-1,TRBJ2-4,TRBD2,CSARGPGGSDIQYF,TGCAGTGCTAGAGGTCCGGGGGGATCGGACATTCAGTACTTC
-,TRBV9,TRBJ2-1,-,CASSVGGAFNEQFF,TGTGCCAGCAGCGTAGGAGGGGCCTTCAATGAGCAGTTCTTC
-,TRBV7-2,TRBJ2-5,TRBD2,CASSLVELAGTETQYF,TGTGCCAGCAGCTTAGTGGAGCTAGCGGGGACAGAGACCCAGTACTTC
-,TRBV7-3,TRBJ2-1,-,CASSPKAGRNYNEQFF,TGTGCCAGCAGCCCCAAGGCGGGGAGAAACTACAATGAGCAGTTCTTC
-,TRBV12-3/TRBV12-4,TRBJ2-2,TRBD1,CASSFPVVPRQGWNTGELFF,TGTGCCAGCAGTTTCCCCGTGGTCCCTCGACAGGGGTGGAACACCGGGGAGCTGTTTTTT
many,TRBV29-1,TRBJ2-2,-,CSVQQPINTGELFF,TGCAGCGTGCAACAGCCAATCAACACCGGGGAGCTGTTTTTT
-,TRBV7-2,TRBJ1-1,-,CASRPEGRGNTEAFF,TGTGCCAGCAGGCCAGAGGGACGGGGGAACACTGAAGCTTTCTTT
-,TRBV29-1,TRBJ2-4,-,CSVEDPSHLNIQYF,TGCAGCGTTGAAGATCCATCTCATCTGAACATTCAGTACTTC
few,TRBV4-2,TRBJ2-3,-,CASSYGANPGADTQYF,TGTGCCAGCAGCTATGGGGCCAATCCAGGAGCAGATACGCAGTATTTT
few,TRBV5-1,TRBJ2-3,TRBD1,CASSLGQGPDTQYF,TGCGCCAGCAGCTTAGGACAGGGCCCAGATACGCAGTATTTT
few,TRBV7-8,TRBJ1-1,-,CASSPSKKTDGIRTEAFF,TGTGCCAGCAGCCCTAGTAAGAAAACGGACGGGATAAGGACTGAAGCTTTCTTT
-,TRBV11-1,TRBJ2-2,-,CASSFAGMTGELFF,TGTGCCAGCAGCTTTGCGGGGATGACCGGGGAGCTGTTTTTT
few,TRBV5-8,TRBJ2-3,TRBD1,CASNAGQGLNTDTQYF,TGTGCCAGCAACGCAGGACAGGGCCTGAACACAGATACGCAGTATTTT
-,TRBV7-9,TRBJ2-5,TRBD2,CASSLEGLSQETQYF,TGTGCCAGCAGCTTAGAGGGACTATCCCAAGAGACCCAGTACTTC
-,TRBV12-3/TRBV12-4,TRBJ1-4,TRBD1,CASRDRGLELFF,TGTGCCAGCAGAGACAGGGGGCTCGAACTGTTTTTT
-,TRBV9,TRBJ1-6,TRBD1,CASSVAGQGEGSPLHF,TGTGCCAGCAGCGTAGCGGGACAGGGGGAGGGATCACCCCTCCACTTT
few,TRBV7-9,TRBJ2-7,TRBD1,CASSLRGTGGFDEQYF,TGTGCCAGCAGCTTAAGGGGGACAGGGGGATTCGACGAGCAGTACTTC